These 13 T cell receptor beta chains originate from one sample sequenced in a study of T cell changes during pregnancy in multiple sclerosis (dated by TCRdb to 2018 to 2020). Receptor libraries were prepared by the immunoSEQ multiplex PCR assay. TCRdb provides this immuneACCESS table in a form limited to in-frame rearrangements. Some clones are lacking; in checked studies, under half of them reflect an unresolved V gene, and why the rest are absent is not known. The sample table lists about 59,000 clones, nearly 95% of them with a count of one. The top ten clonotypes cover about 2.6% of the sample. The source material was CD8+ T cells from peripheral blood mononuclear cells, sampled in the third trimester of pregnancy. The receptors here all came from a female donor with multiple sclerosis, enrolled in a pregnancy study.

The chain is built from TRBV5-5 and TRBJ1-5; tentatively, D is TRBD1 (6 bases). The CDR3 loop spans 14 amino acids. Trimming left V 2 bases short and J 5 bases short, with 11 bases between. From germline, CDR1 is SGHKS and CDR2 YYEKEE (reference sequence). CDR3 in DNA: TGTGCCAGCAGCTTTCGGGACACAGATCAGCCCCAGCATTTT. Translating gives CASSFRDTDQPQHF. The full variable domain, in which reference TRBV5-5 and TRBJ1-5 provide the parts outside the CDR3, is DAGVTQSPTHLIKTRGQQVTLRCSPISGHKSVSWYQQVLGQGPQFIFQYYEKEERGRGNFPDRFSARQFPNYSSELNVNALLLGDSALYLCASSFRDTDQPQHFGDGTRLSIL.

A single count supports this clone. The genes are TRBV9 and TRBJ2-1; D possibly corresponds to TRBD1 (6 bases). The CDR3 is 16 residues long. From germline, CDR1 is SGDLS and CDR2 YYNGEE. Trimming took off 4 bases at V and 4 bases at J, with 18 bases between the two ends. The CDR3 region has the DNA TGTGCCAGCAGCCCTCCAGACGGGACACGTTACAATGAGCAGTTCTTC. It encodes CASSPPDGTRYNEQFF.

The V gene is TRBV13, the J gene TRBJ1-1, with 11 bases fitting TRBD1. J lost 1 base, V lost 1 base, and 5 bases had no gene match. The CDR3 covers 17 residues. Germline lookup yields CDR1 PRHDT and CDR2 FYEKMQ (reference sequence). The CDR3 DNA reads TGTGCCAGCAGCTTAGTATTTGGGACAGGGGGGAACACTGAAGCTTTCTTT. Translated, it gives CASSLVFGTGGNTEAFF. Together with reference TRBV13 and TRBJ1-1, the CDR3 gives the full variable domain: AAGVIQSPRHLIKEKRETATLKCYPIPRHDTVYWYQQGPGQDPQFLISFYEKMQSDKGSIPDRFSAQQFSDYHSELNMSSLELGDSALYFCASSLVFGTGGNTEAFFGQGTRLTVV.

The chain carries TRBV29-1 and TRBJ1-1; TRBD1 matches at 8 bases. CDR3 length equals 13 residues. The V gene's germline CDR1 is SQVTM and CDR2 ANQGSEA. Unmatched junction bases numbered 7, after V lost 7 bases and J lost 3 bases. CDR3 DNA: TGCAGCGGCGGACAGGGCTGGGACACTGAAGCTTTCTTT. This gives the protein CSGGQGWDTEAFF.

The chain employs TRBV9 and TRBJ1-2, with 10 bases identical to TRBD1. The CDR3 contains 15 residues. The germline V gene encodes CDR1 SGDLS and CDR2 YYNGEE. V shed 3 bases, J shed 3 bases, and the junction held 5 bases outside the gene matches. The CDR3 region has the DNA TGTGCCAGCAGCGCAGGACAGGGGGTGTACTATGGCTACACCTTC. Its translation: CASSAGQGVYYGYTF.

This chain connects TRBV9 to TRBJ1-2, with a possible D match to TRBD1 (5 bases). Germline loops: CDR1 SGDLS, CDR2 YYNGEE. The CDR3 contains 15 residues. The ends were cut back, 3 bases at V and 3 bases at J, with 15 bases in the middle. The CDR3 protein is CASSGGDLLDYGYTF. CDR3 nucleotide sequence: TGTGCCAGCAGCGGGGGGGACTTGCTGGACTATGGCTACACCTTC.

The chain has TRBV30 and TRBJ1-5; 12 bases agree with TRBD1. V shed 1 base, J shed 6 bases, and the junction held 4 bases outside the gene matches. The CDR3 is 15 amino acids. Germline CDR1 and CDR2: GTSNPN and SVGIG (reference sequence). In DNA, the CDR3 is TGTGCCTGGAGTGATGGGACAGGGGGCGGTCAGCCCCAGCATTTT. This codes for CAWSDGTGGGQPQHF.

The chain couples TRBV29-1 to TRBJ1-1; the D gene is possibly TRBD1 (6 bases). V lost 7 bases, J lost 2 bases, and 11 bases lay in between. The germline CDR1 and CDR2 sequences are SQVTM and ANQGSEA. The CDR3 is 12 amino acids. CDR3 region: CSAPGQNTEAFF. The CDR3 bases are TGCAGCGCTCCGGGACAAAACACTGAAGCTTTCTTT.

Here the CDR3 reads CAISDRGEIGNQPQHF. As DNA, the CDR3 is TGTGCCATCAGCGACAGGGGGGAAATTGGCAATCAGCCCCAGCATTTT. The rearrangement joins TRBV10-3 to TRBJ1-5; 9 nucleotides align to TRBD1. V shed 6 bases and J 2 bases; nucleotides not matched to a gene: 8. The germline CDR1 and CDR2 sequences are ENHRY and SYGVKD. The CDR3 is 16 amino acids.

This chain connects TRBV5-6 to TRBJ1-2; 7 bases are shared with TRBD1. Germline-derived CDR1 and CDR2 are SGHDT and YYEEEE. J lost 2 bases, V lost 0 bases, and 10 bases had no gene match. This CDR3 is 17 amino acids long. CDR3 residues: CASSLAGTASLNYGYTF. CDR3 in DNA: TGTGCCAGCAGCTTGGCTGGGACAGCCTCCTTAAACTATGGCTACACCTTC.

This chain links TRBV28 with TRBJ2-1, with 7 bases lining up with TRBD1. The CDR3 has 16 residues. Germline values: CDR1 MDHEN, CDR2 SYDVKM. Germline trimming cut 7 bases from V and 6 bases from J; bases unmatched to any gene: 15. CDR3: CASTDIGGASGNEQFF. CDR3 sequence (DNA): TGTGCCAGCACTGATATAGGGGGCGCCTCTGGCAATGAGCAGTTCTTC.

The chain couples TRBV27 to TRBJ2-7; 7 bases agree with TRBD1. The CDR3 runs 13 residues. The trim removed 2 bases at V and 5 bases at J, leaving 3 bases unmatched. Per germline, CDR1 MNHEY and CDR2 SMNVEV (reference sequence). CDR3 amino acids: CASSLRGPDEQYF. CDR3 DNA: TGTGCCAGCAGTTTAAGGGGGCCGGACGAGCAGTACTTC.

The chain couples TRBV7-9 to TRBJ2-1; 10 bases agree with TRBD2. The germline V gene encodes CDR1 SEHNR and CDR2 FQNEAQ (reference sequence). The CDR3 covers 16 residues. V shed 5 bases, J shed 5 bases, and the junction held 9 bases outside the gene matches. The CDR3 DNA reads as TGTGCCAGCAGCCCTAGCGGACTAGCGGAAGACAATGAGCAGTTCTTC. Amino acids: CASSPSGLAEDNEQFF.